This T cell receptor (beta chain) was retrieved from a study of control samples from healthy donors and cancer patients. TCRdb keeps only in-frame clones here, not all; method: immunoSEQ multiplex PCR. This table holds 150,000 to 200,000 clones, 91% found once. Trimming removed 0 bases at V and 5 bases at J, with 7 bases between. In germline, CDR1 is SSHAT, CDR2 FNYEAQ (reference sequence). CDR3 length equals 13 residues. The TCR comes from a woman between 25 and 40 years old in good health. Specimen: blood. This chain uses TRBV7-7 with TRBJ2-5; D is uncertain. The CDR3 protein is CASSLAGGETQYF. DNA for the CDR3: TGTGCCAGCAGCTTAGCAGGTGGGGAGACCCAGTACTTC.